The TCR beta chain described here comes from a study of response to subunit inactivated influenza vaccine. Study-wide results and caveats: It was the authors' suggestion that each seasonal influenza vaccination recruits few new T cells.

This clonotype was found a few times. Its antigen is not known. TCRdb passed the RT-PCR reads through MiXCR, listing each CDR3 protein once. The table includes approximately 530,000 distinct CDR3 sequences, approximately 7.7% detected once. Trimming left V 7 bases short and J 5 bases short, with 18 bases between. The CDR3 is made up of 15 amino acids. From germline, CDR1 is MNHEY and CDR2 SVGEGT. This TCR came from a man aged 50 to 69 who received an inactivated influenza vaccine. The sequencing used PBMCs from blood, collected roughly 24 months after vaccination. The genes are TRBV6-2 or TRBV6-3 and TRBJ1-5, with D tentatively TRBD1 (5 bases). DNA of the CDR3: TGTGCCAGCACCGACTCGACATCGGGGGATCAGCCCCAGCATTTT. It specifies CASTDSTSGDQPQHF.